A single count supports the clone carrying this T cell receptor beta chain. Antigen unknown. Assay: immunoSEQ multiplex PCR; the TCRdb copy retains only in-frame clones and omits some. The sample shows fewer than 250,000 clones, approximately 92% of them seen only once. The sample is drawn from a study of T cell responses to AZD1222 COVID-19 vaccine. Study information: Researchers grouped second doses given at about 4 or about 12 weeks into one pool.

Study-wide findings and caveats: Vaccine-associated CD4 TCRs ranged over spike, dominating at 160-218 and 743-854. Nearly half of unique spike-specific TCRs reportedly avoided B.1.351 and B.1.1.7 mutated regions.

The source of this sequence is an adult in good health. The input for sequencing was peripheral blood, taken on day 0 of AZD1222 vaccination.

CDR3 in amino acids: CASSVTSGGPTNEQFF. Here the CDR3 DNA reads TGTGCCAGCAGTGTGACTAGCGGGGGGCCCACCAATGAGCAGTTCTTC. The V call is TRBV6-1, the J call TRBJ2-1; 13 nucleotides align to TRBD2. The trim removed 4 bases at V and 6 bases at J, leaving 6 bases unmatched. The CDR3 sequence is 16 residues long. In germline, CDR1 is MNHNS, CDR2 SASEGT.